This T cell receptor beta chain emerged from a study of blood T cell repertoires in COVID-19 (dated by TCRdb to the early 2020s). Study-wide context: Samples covering the acute and convalescent phases of COVID-19 were provided by collaborators in the United States, Italy and Spain. The material from the prospective study consisted of cDNA or gDNA derived from T cells, B-cell-depleted T cells, or PBMCs. Deeply sampled blood TCRbeta repertoires from subjects exposed to, actively infected with, or recovered from COVID-19 were included in the dataset. The repertoires were released in a freely available public database meant as a resource for research on the immune response to SARS-CoV-2. The samples were drawn from the first 160 participants of the ongoing ImmuneRACE study and from some 1,300 subjects provided by 6 global collaborators. A de-identified subject ID, COVID-19 status, age in years and sex were almost always included in the sample metadata. Where HLA class I and class II types were available, the types were taken from metadata supplied by the sample provider, not from assay-based typing. Overall results and qualifications from the work: How much clinical and demographic metadata was included differed by source and by participant, and the metadata was provided uncurated.

TCRbeta CDR3 regions were amplified from genomic DNA by means of the immunoSEQ Assay, a bias-controlled multiplex PCR. As for the authors' bioinformatics: Nucleated cell counts per sample were estimated from amplification of reference gene primers within the assay. To quantify the absolute abundance of each unique TCRbeta CDR3 rearrangement, sequence reads were collapsed and filtered. For each sample, productive Simpson clonality was calculated by taking the square root of Simpson's diversity index across productive rearrangements. TCRdb took over this immuneACCESS table, retaining in-frame rearrangements with V and J assigned. Such tables are incomplete; in checked studies, under half of the missing clones stem from an unresolved V gene, and the remainder is unexplained. The V and J calls and clone size were taken over from that table, and D and trimming were inferred from the DNA. Counted in this sample were under 130,000 clones; around 82% of them appeared once. The ten largest clones take up around 13% of the sample.

Turning to this clone: Its antigen remains unidentified. No qualities accompany the bases; no much larger clone lies one base away.

The junction shows trimming of 0 bases on V and 7 bases on J, plus 16 bases between the germline ends. The CDR3, cysteine through phenylalanine, is 16 amino acids long. The kept DNA is CDR3 alone, 48 bases in frame from the first base. The CDR1 and CDR2 encoded by the germline V gene are SGDLS and YYNGEE. The collaborating institutions used their own protocols to collect whole blood in K2EDTA tubes. Collaborator samples were shipped for TCRbeta analysis as frozen whole blood, isolated PBMCs, or DNA extracted from either sample type. The receptor chain draws on TRBV9 and TRBJ2-2; the best D guess is TRBD2, with 6 bases matching. The sequence came from a human donor in a cohort sampled during active or convalescent COVID-19. Material for sequencing was peripheral blood. This receptor has the CDR3 CASSVEGPRRDGELFF. Read as DNA, the sequence is TGTGCCAGCAGCGTAGAAGGTCCACGGAGGGACGGGGAGCTGTTTTTT.